This T cell receptor (beta chain) was sequenced during a study of shared clonotypes between healthy human individuals. Germline-derived CDR1 and CDR2 are LNHNV and YYDKDF (reference sequence). This CDR3 has 13 amino acids. V was pared by 6 bases and J by 3 bases, with 12 bases between. Libraries were prepared by immunoSEQ multiplex PCR; TCRdb keeps only in-frame clonotypes and omits some of them. The sample includes 600,000 to 750,000 clones, roughly 87% of them seen just once. The chain couples TRBV15 to TRBJ2-7; tentative D call: TRBD2 (7 bases). The sequence was collected from a man younger than 35 in good health. Some clones in this sample may be carry-over from other donors' samples. Sequenced sample: memory CD8+ T cells from PBMCs. The subset was: CD45RO+ cells pooled with CCR7-negative TemRA cells. The CDR3 loop is CATRTRGGYEQYF. The CDR3 DNA reads TGTGCCACCAGGACGAGGGGGGGCTACGAGCAGTACTTC. The variable domain in full, completed from reference TRBV15 and TRBJ2-7, reads DAMVIQNPRYQVTQFGKPVTLSCSQTLNHNVMYWYQQKSSQAPKLLFHYYDKDFNNEADTPDNFQSRRPNTSFCFLDIRSPGLGDTAMYLCATRTRGGYEQYFGPGTRLTVT.